The present entry profiles one TCR beta chain with its context. This clonotype registers as medium-sized (0.01 to 0.1%) within its sample. The target of this receptor is not known. Within one base of it there is no much larger clone, and no base qualities were kept. This record comes from a study of HIV-infected patients and healthy controls (dated by TCRdb to 2014 to 2015). With respect to the entire study: The study tested whether deep TCR repertoire sequencing of HIV patients' small blood samples could capture immune perturbation and reconstitution.

Study-level results and caveats: Oligoclonality may be reflected in the significantly higher mean Gini indices of HIV-infected repertoires compared with controls. A major limit on how widely the findings apply, in the view of the authors, was that only sixteen HIV-infected individuals were processed. Slight age and sex profile differences between the study cohorts did not explain the observed diversity differences. Eight alpha and eight beta V genes showed significantly different mean usage between HIV-infected patients and controls. Differing numbers of distinct sequences in patients and controls hindered comparison, and size-matching assigned excessive weight to rare events in the HIV-infected data. In the samples, alpha-beta chain pairing was left undetermined. The apparent post-therapy recovery of the Gini index in HIV-infected patients was not reproduced in size-matched repertoire data. HLA typing of donors was not performed in the study. By Jaccard index and by the count of highly shared sequences, healthy controls shared more CDR3s between individuals than HIV+ patients did. Using whole blood restricted sequencing depth and prevented separating the dynamics of distinct T-cell subpopulations. Roughly threefold more distinct CDR3s and higher Shannon diversity were observed in healthy control repertoires than in untreated HIV+ repertoires. MAIT cell alpha-chain CDR3s were present at high frequency in healthy controls but severely depleted in HIV+ repertoires. During therapy, HIV-associated CDR3s significantly decreased in frequency, while CMV-associated CDR3s did not change significantly, though most became more frequent.

Trimmed from V: 5 bases; trimmed from J: 1 base; junction bases lacking a gene match: 19. CDR1 WSHSY and CDR2 SAAADI are derived from the germline V gene. The CDR3 holds 20 amino acids from the cysteine to the phenylalanine. Only the CDR3 region is kept as DNA, spanning 60 bases read in frame from base 1. Using SuperScript III with primers targeting the alpha and beta constant regions, around 500 ng of RNA was reverse transcribed. Separate alpha and beta chain libraries were generated by chain-specific third strand synthesis with multiplexing indices. To avoid primer bias, the protocol used one single primer pair to amplify every rearrangement within a chain, and the protocol also attached molecular barcodes to each cDNA molecule. T4 RNA Ligase 1 joined purified cDNA to a 5' RACE adapter that carried a random hexamer and the SP2 sequencing primer site. Second strand synthesis was primed from the SP2 site with Phusion polymerase, using slow temperature ramps to favor optimal annealing. The 12-nucleotide barcode on each molecule comprised two random hexamer sequences, both introduced before amplification and concatenated. A short first PCR added P5 and P7 adapter elements plus a second index, followed by an approximately 25-cycle amplification PCR with P5s and P7 primers. A total of about 27 PCR cycles were applied to the libraries, which were quantified on a Qubit, sized on a Bioanalyzer, and diluted to approximately 3.7 nM. Sequencing of the normalized libraries was performed on an Illumina MiSeq with 2 x 250 paired-end kits. Into around 9.4 ul Tris-Cl, the reverse transcription reactions were eluted following cleanup on MinElute columns. Adapter ligations were incubated for 23 hours at 16 degrees C and subsequently purified with AMPure XP beads at a 1:1 ratio. Per the source publication's procedure: Demultiplexed FASTQ files were processed with a modified Decombinator by which V, J, insert and barcode information was output. Any sequence that shared a barcode yet differed from the dominant sequence was discarded as an error, and the number of original cDNA molecules was estimated by counting barcodes clustered at Levenshtein distance 3. Downstream analyses used R packages ineq, vegan, igraph and RCytoscape, with IMGT nomenclature and CDR3 definitions. V gene usage was calculated across distinct sequences, with every TCR tallied a single time to avoid skew from clonal expansion. Whenever two unique CDR3 amino acid sequences within a donor differed by a single Levenshtein edit, similarity networks linked them. Published HIV-specific CDR3s (approximately 90 alpha, 702 beta) and CMV-specific CDR3s (roughly twelve alpha, a few hundred beta) were compiled and searched for in the repertoires. Lower sequence numbers were not the cause of the decreased diversity in patients, as random subsampling to size-matched repertoires showed. TCRdb took the public reads, trimmed them with fastp at Q25, ran MiXCR for clone calling and kept in-frame beta chains. Each CDR3 protein gets just one entry, which takes the most common genes and DNA from the rows behind it. The V and J calls here are based on TCRdb, not the publication. The sample includes over 8,000 distinct CDR3 sequences, with 8% observed a single time. 3.5% of the sample lies in the top ten.

Whole blood was used without fractionating the cells, so the repertoire represented all peripheral T cells without sorting. As controls, ten healthy donors without infection were sampled, and about 40% of the ten donors were sampled a second time roughly 3 months later. For RNA extraction, an approximately 2.5 ml sample of peripheral blood was drawn into Tempus tubes. The TURBO-DNase kit was used to remove leftover genomic DNA, and GLOBINclear was used to deplete globin mRNA. Material: blood. The origin of this receptor is an adult in good health. Recombination joined TRBV10-2 with TRBJ2-3, with 9 central nucleotides matching TRBD2. For the CDR3, the sequence is CASSPLKGLAGPQGTDTQYF. The DNA sequence reads TGCGCCAGCAGTCCCCTTAAGGGGCTAGCGGGGCCCCAAGGCACAGATACGCAGTATTTT.